These 3 T cell receptor beta chains came from one sample sequenced in a study of blood T cell repertoires in COVID-19. Using immunoSEQ multiplex PCR, the repertoire was profiled, and TCRdb retains in-frame clones only, with some absent. Of some 200,000 clones in the sample, approximately 78% were seen once. The sequenced sample consisted of PBMCs or T cells enriched from blood (not recorded which). All receptors derive from a man aged 35 to 55 who had recovered from COVID-19.

The chain links TRBV6-1 to TRBJ2-1; the D gene is possibly TRBD1 (7 bases). This CDR3 contains 15 residues. Trimming left V 1 base short and J 7 bases short, with 14 bases between. Germline CDR1 reads MNHNS; CDR2 reads SASEGT. DNA for the CDR3: TGTGCCAGCAGTGAAGACGACAGGGACTGGAATGAGCAGTTCTTC. This encodes CASSEDDRDWNEQFF.

CDR3 coding DNA: TGCAGCGCAATCGCGGGAGTGAACACTGAAGCTTTCTTT. Residues: CSAIAGVNTEAFF. J is TRBJ1-1 and V is TRBV29-1; D ambiguous. Germline CDR1 is SQVTM and CDR2 is ANQGSEA. This CDR3 has 13 residues. V gave up 7 bases and J gave up 0 bases, with 12 bases separating them.

The count of this clone is one. The chain uses TRBV6-5 and TRBJ1-5; D is unresolved. Germline CDR1 reads MNHEY; CDR2 reads SVGAGI. V lost 2 bases to trimming and J lost 0 bases, with 5 bases between them. The CDR3 is 14 residues long. This CDR3 reads CASSYLPSNQPQHF. CDR3 nucleotides: TGTGCCAGCAGTTACCTACCTAGCAATCAGCCCCAGCATTTT.